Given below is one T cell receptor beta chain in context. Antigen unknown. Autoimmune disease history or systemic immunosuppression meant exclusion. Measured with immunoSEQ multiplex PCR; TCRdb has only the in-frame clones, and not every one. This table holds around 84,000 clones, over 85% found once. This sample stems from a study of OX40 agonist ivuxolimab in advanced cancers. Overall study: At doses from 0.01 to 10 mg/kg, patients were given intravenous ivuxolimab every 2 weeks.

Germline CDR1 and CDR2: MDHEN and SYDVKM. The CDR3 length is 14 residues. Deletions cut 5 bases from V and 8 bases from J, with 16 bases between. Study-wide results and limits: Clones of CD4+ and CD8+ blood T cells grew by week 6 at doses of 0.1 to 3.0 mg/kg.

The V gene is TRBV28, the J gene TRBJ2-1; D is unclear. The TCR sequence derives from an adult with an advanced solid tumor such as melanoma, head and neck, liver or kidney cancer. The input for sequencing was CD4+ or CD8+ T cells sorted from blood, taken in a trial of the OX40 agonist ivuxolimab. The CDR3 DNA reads TGTGCCAGCAGTCCGCATGGGCCCTCGTATGAGCAGTTCTTC. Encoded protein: CASSPHGPSYEQFF.